Sequencing of this T cell receptor (beta chain) was carried out in a study of blood T cell repertoires in COVID-19. Study details: Spain, Italy and the United States supplied samples that represented acute and convalescent COVID-19. In each case, the material was cDNA or gDNA derived from T cells, B-cell-depleted T cells, or PBMCs.

Under the authors' procedure: Estimated nucleated cell counts came from reference gene primer amplification. TCRdb keeps only in-frame clones here, not all; method: immunoSEQ multiplex PCR. Clonal size and the V and J genes are those of that table, whereas D and trimming came from the DNA. The sample lists 150,000 to 200,000 clones; about 75% were seen once. The source material was peripheral blood. This TCR was sampled from a woman between 70 and 85 years old with acute or convalescent COVID-19.

This CDR3 reads CASSAGGFGPQHF. The CDR3, as DNA: TGTGCCAGCAGCGCTGGGGGGTTCGGGCCCCAGCATTTT. The J gene is TRBJ1-5, the V gene TRBV9, with D maybe TRBD1 (5 bases). Germline assignment: CDR1 SGDLS and CDR2 YYNGEE. The CDR3 totals 13 residues. Between the trimmed V and J ends, which lost 3 bases and 9 bases, there was a span of 13 bases.